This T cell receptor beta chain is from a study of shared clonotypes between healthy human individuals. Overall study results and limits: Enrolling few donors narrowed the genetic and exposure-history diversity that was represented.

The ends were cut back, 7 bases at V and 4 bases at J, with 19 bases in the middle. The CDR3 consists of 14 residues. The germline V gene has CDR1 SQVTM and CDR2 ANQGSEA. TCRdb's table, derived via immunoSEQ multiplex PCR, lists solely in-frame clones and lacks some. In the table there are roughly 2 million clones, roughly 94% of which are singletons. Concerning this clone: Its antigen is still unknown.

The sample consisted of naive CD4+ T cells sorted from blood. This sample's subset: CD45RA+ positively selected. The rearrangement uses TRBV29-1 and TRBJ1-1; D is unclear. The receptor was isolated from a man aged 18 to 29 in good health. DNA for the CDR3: TGCAGCGCGTTGCACTCGGCGGAGGGCACTGAAGCTTTCTTT. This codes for CSALHSAEGTEAFF.